One and the same sample provided the 30 T cell receptor beta chains below, sequenced in a study of T cell changes during pregnancy in multiple sclerosis (dated by TCRdb to between 2019 and 2020). Receptor amplification or capture employed the immunoSEQ multiplex PCR assay. The clones in this table, taken by TCRdb from immuneACCESS, are in-frame only. Not every clone is retained; where verified, under half of the shortfall comes from an unresolved V gene, and the cause of the rest is unknown. For this sample the table gives over 30,000 clones, of which over 75% were detected only once. Approximately 1.2% of the sample is held by the ten biggest clonotypes. Sequenced material: CD4+ T cells from peripheral blood mononuclear cells, taken before pregnancy. All receptors derive from a female donor with multiple sclerosis, enrolled in a pregnancy study.

V and J are TRBV7-9 and TRBJ2-7; TRBD2 matches at 10 bases. Germline-derived CDR1 and CDR2 are SEHNR and FQNEAQ (reference sequence). After removal of 5 bases from V and 2 bases from J, the junction contained 6 bases not matched to a gene. The CDR3 contains 15 residues. Here the CDR3 reads CASSLSGRFTYEQYF. The CDR3 nucleotides are TGTGCCAGCAGCCTTAGCGGGAGGTTCACCTACGAGCAGTACTTC. The whole variable domain, remainder taken from reference TRBV7-9 and TRBJ2-7, is DTGVSQNPRHKITKRGQNVTFRCDPISEHNRLYWYRQTLGQGPEFLTYFQNEAQLEKSRLLSDRFSAERPKGSFSTLEIQRTEQGDSAMYLCASSLSGRFTYEQYFGPGTRLTVT.

V gene TRBV5-6 combines with J gene TRBJ1-1; D is perhaps TRBD1 (6 bases). The CDR3 runs to 14 residues. In germline, CDR1 is SGHDT, CDR2 YYEEEE. Trimming took 1 base from V and 5 from J, leaving 12 bases between them. For the CDR3, the DNA is TGTGCCAGCAGCTTGAGGGGGAAGGGAACTGAAGCTTTCTTT. Translation gives CASSLRGKGTEAFF. The full variable domain, its missing parts supplied by reference TRBV5-6 and TRBJ1-1, is DAGVTQSPTHLIKTRGQQVTLRCSPKSGHDTVSWYQQALGQGPQFIFQYYEEEERQRGNFPDRFSGHQFPNYSSELNVNALLLGDSALYLCASSLRGKGTEAFFGQGTRLTVV.

J is TRBJ2-5 and V is TRBV7-9; 8 bases match TRBD2. V lost 1 base to trimming and J lost 5 bases; unmatched junction nucleotides: 6. This CDR3 spans 15 amino acids. Per the germline V gene, CDR1 is SEHNR and CDR2 is FQNEAQ (reference sequence). The CDR3 DNA reads as TGTGCCAGCAGCTTAGAGGGCGGGAGGAGGGAGACCCAGTACTTC. Its protein product is CASSLEGGRRETQYF.

This sequence joins TRBV16 and TRBJ2-5; D might be TRBD2 (6 bases). Trimming took off 0 bases at V and 5 bases at J, with 10 bases between the two ends. The CDR3 length is 14 residues. Germline-derived CDR1 and CDR2 are KGHSY and FQNENV. The CDR3 DNA reads TGTGCCAGCAGCCAATCGAGGGGAGGCGAGACCCAGTACTTC. Translating it yields CASSQSRGGETQYF.

The J gene is TRBJ1-5, the V gene TRBV18; the match to TRBD1 covers 10 bases. The length of the CDR3 is 18 residues. V lost 1 base to trimming and J lost 6 bases; unmatched junction nucleotides: 12. CDR1 and CDR2 (germline): KGHSH, LQKENI. Written as DNA, the CDR3 is TGTGCCAGCTCACCACGTAGTGACAGGGGGCAGTCAGGTCAGCCCCAGCATTTT. It codes for CASSPRSDRGQSGQPQHF.

The V call is TRBV18, the J call TRBJ2-2, with 8 nucleotides matching TRBD1. Germline-derived CDR1 and CDR2 are KGHSH and LQKENI. The CDR3 loop spans 15 amino acids. V shed 6 bases and J 2 bases; nucleotides not matched to a gene: 5. The CDR3 loop reads CASSPGQENTGELFF. CDR3 coding DNA: TGTGCCAGCTCGCCGGGACAGGAAAACACCGGGGAGCTGTTTTTT. Looking up the rest from reference TRBV18 and TRBJ2-2 gives the full variable domain: NAGVMQNPRHLVRRRGQEARLRCSPMKGHSHVYWYRQLPEEGLKFMVYLQKENIIDESGMPKERFSAEFPKEGPSILRIQQVVRGDSAAYFCASSPGQENTGELFFGEGSRLTVL.

Here the CDR3 reads CASSLGTGGYYEQYF. The CDR3 bases are TGTGCCAGCAGTCTAGGGACAGGGGGTTACTACGAGCAGTACTTC. The chain links TRBV6-5 to TRBJ2-7; 11 bases agree with TRBD1. Germline-derived CDR1 and CDR2 are MNHEY and SVGAGI. This CDR3 region has 15 residues. After removal of 5 bases from V and 3 bases from J, the junction contained 6 bases not matched to a gene.

This chain connects TRBV30 to TRBJ1-2, with TRBD1 identical over 7 bases. The CDR3 extends over 13 amino acids. Germline values: CDR1 GTSNPN, CDR2 SVGIG (reference sequence). Trimming at V came to 1 base and at J to 3 bases, leaving 2 bases not matched to a gene. In DNA form, the CDR3 reads TGTGCCTGGAGTGAGGGGGCAGACTATGGCTACACCTTC. Its protein is CAWSEGADYGYTF.

CDR3 in amino acids: CASSPKRGQGSDTQYF. The CDR3 DNA sequence: TGTGCCAGCAGCCCAAAGCGGGGACAGGGTTCAGATACGCAGTATTTT. The V call is TRBV7-6, the J call TRBJ2-3; 9 bases agree with TRBD1. The CDR3 runs 16 residues. Germline V gives CDR1 SGHVS, CDR2 FNYEAQ. The V and J ends lost 5 bases and 4 bases, in that order; junction bases with no gene match: 10.

This clone was detected only a few times. The chain couples TRBV4-1 to TRBJ2-2, with D unclear. V lost 0 bases to trimming and J lost 7 bases, with 6 bases between them. The germline gives CDR1 MGHRA, CDR2 YSYEKL. This CDR3 is built from 13 residues. CDR3: CASSQDQIGELFF. The CDR3 coding sequence is TGCGCCAGCAGCCAAGATCAAATCGGGGAGCTGTTTTTT.

In DNA form, the CDR3 reads TGTGCCTGGAGTGTGAGGGAGGTCAATACGCAGTATTTT. Residues: CAWSVREVNTQYF. This sequence joins TRBV30 and TRBJ2-3, with a weak D call TRBD2 (6 bases). Germline loops: CDR1 GTSNPN, CDR2 SVGIG (reference sequence). With 0 bases removed from V and 7 bases from J, the gap between germline ends came to 11 bases. CDR3 length: 13 amino acids. Complete variable domain (other parts from reference TRBV30 and TRBJ2-3): SQTIHQWPATLVQPVGSPLSLECTVEGTSNPNLYWYRQAAGRGLQLLFYSVGIGQISSEVPQNLSASRPQDRQFILSSKKLLLSDSGFYLCAWSVREVNTQYFGPGTRLTVL.

The chain is built from TRBV25-1 and TRBJ2-1, with TRBD2 identical over 10 bases. After removal of 2 bases from V and 7 bases from J, the junction contained 5 bases not matched to a gene. The germline V gene has CDR1 MGHDK and CDR2 SYGVNS. This CDR3 comprises 15 residues. CDR3 sequence (DNA): TGTGCCAGCAGTGAACCTAGCGGGAGAGAAAATGAGCAGTTCTTC. The encoded protein is CASSEPSGRENEQFF. Full variable domain (outside the CDR3, taken from reference TRBV25-1 and TRBJ2-1): EADIYQTPRYLVIGTGKKITLECSQTMGHDKMYWYQQDPGMELHLIHYSYGVNSTEKGDLSSESTVSRIRTEHFPLTLESARPSHTSQYLCASSEPSGRENEQFFGPGTRLTVL.

V usage is TRBV28 and J usage is TRBJ2-3; D not resolved. The CDR3 extends over 15 amino acids. Per the germline V gene, CDR1 is MDHEN and CDR2 is SYDVKM. Trimming cost V 8 bases and J 0 bases, with 15 bases left between them. The CDR3 loop reads CASHTIKSSTDTQYF. Here the CDR3 DNA reads TGTGCCAGCCACACAATCAAGTCGAGCACAGATACGCAGTATTTT.

The V and J genes are TRBV7-2 and TRBJ2-7; TRBD1 is a possible D gene (6 bases). V dropped 5 bases and J dropped 3 bases, with 17 bases sitting between them. Germline V gives CDR1 SGHTA, CDR2 FQGNSA. The CDR3 consists of 15 residues. The CDR3 sequence: CASSPRVDRYYEQYF. Here the CDR3 DNA reads TGTGCCAGCAGCCCAAGGGTAGACAGGTACTACGAGCAGTACTTC. Using reference TRBV7-2 and TRBJ2-7 for the parts outside the CDR3, the full variable domain is GAGVSQSPSNKVTEKGKDVELRCDPISGHTALYWYRQSLGQGLEFLIYFQGNSAPDKSGLPSDRFSAERTGGSVSTLTIQRTQQEDSAVYLCASSPRVDRYYEQYFGPGTRLTVT.

This chain uses TRBV5-1 with TRBJ2-3, with 7 bases fitting TRBD2. CDR1 SGHRS and CDR2 YFSETQ come from the germline V gene. Losses at the gene ends were 7 bases for V and 4 bases for J; bases not matched to a gene: 18. The CDR3 has 17 amino acids. This CDR3 is CASSPTPGGGASDTQYF. The CDR3 DNA sequence: TGCGCCAGCTCACCCACTCCGGGAGGTGGGGCCTCAGATACGCAGTATTTT.

CDR3 DNA sequence: TGTGCCAGTAGTAGCACAGGGGCCTCTAACTATGGCTACACCTTC. The encoded protein is CASSSTGASNYGYTF. This chain connects TRBV19 to TRBJ1-2; 7 bases line up with TRBD1. There are 15 residues in the CDR3. The V and J ends lost 4 bases and 0 bases, in that order; junction bases with no gene match: 5. Germline values: CDR1 LNHDA, CDR2 SQIVND (reference sequence).

Concerning this clone itself: Within the sample, other DNA sequences also encode this same CDR3. The chain joins TRBV5-1 to TRBJ2-5; 9 nucleotides match TRBD2. CDR1 and CDR2 from the germline V gene are SGHRS and YFSETQ. The trim removed 1 base at V and 5 bases at J, leaving 6 bases unmatched. This CDR3 has 15 amino acids. The CDR3 DNA follows: TGCGCCAGCAGCTTGACAGCGGGAGGAGGCGAGACCCAGTACTTC. This translates into CASSLTAGGGETQYF.

V and J are TRBV29-1 and TRBJ1-1, with D possibly TRBD1 on 5 matching bases. Looked up from germline, CDR1 is SQVTM and CDR2 is ANQGSEA. The CDR3 length is 12 residues. Trimming removed 0 bases at V and 10 bases at J, with 12 bases between. The CDR3 reads CSVEEGLSPAFF. CDR3 DNA: TGCAGCGTTGAAGAGGGGCTTTCCCCAGCTTTCTTT.

V usage is TRBV2 and J usage is TRBJ2-1; 10 nucleotides match TRBD1. Trimming removed 2 bases from V and 7 bases from J; junction bases left unmatched: 5. Looked up from germline, CDR1 is SNHLY and CDR2 is FYNNEI. The length of the CDR3 is 15 residues. CDR3 DNA: TGTGCCAGCAGTGAAATAAGGGGACAGGGGAATGAGCAGTTCTTC. It codes for CASSEIRGQGNEQFF. The whole variable domain, remainder taken from reference TRBV2 and TRBJ2-1, is EPEVTQTPSHQVTQMGQEVILRCVPISNHLYFYWYRQILGQKVEFLVSFYNNEISEKSEIFDDQFSVERPDGSNFTLKIRSTKLEDSAMYFCASSEIRGQGNEQFFGPGTRLTVL.

The chain carries TRBV6-1 and TRBJ1-2; D perhaps matches TRBD1 (6 bases). CDR1 and CDR2 (germline): MNHNS, SASEGT. Between the trimmed V and J ends, which lost 2 bases and 2 bases, there was a span of 15 bases. The CDR3 consists of 16 residues. CDR3: CASSETLRTANYGYTF. The DNA for the CDR3 is TGTGCCAGCAGTGAAACTCTTCGGACAGCCAACTATGGCTACACCTTC.

The rearrangement uses TRBV27 and TRBJ2-3; 7 positions agree with TRBD1. From germline, CDR1 is MNHEY and CDR2 SMNVEV (reference sequence). The CDR3 runs 15 residues. The junction had 5 bases not matched to a gene; V was cut back by 5 bases and J by 0 bases. CDR3 sequence reads: CASSPQGDSTDTQYF. The CDR3 DNA follows: TGTGCCAGCAGTCCTCAGGGGGATAGCACAGATACGCAGTATTTT.

The CDR3 DNA follows: TGTGCCAGCAGCTTACGTCCGGACATTCGGGCTGGCAGAAACACCATATATTTT. Translating it yields CASSLRPDIRAGRNTIYF. This chain uses TRBV7-6 with TRBJ1-3; perhaps TRBD1 as D (5 bases). Germline V gives CDR1 SGHVS, CDR2 FNYEAQ. The CDR3 has 18 residues. Trimming took off 2 bases at V and 5 bases at J, with 22 bases between the two ends.

The rearrangement links TRBV19 to TRBJ2-5; TRBD1 matches 7 bases. The germline gives CDR1 LNHDA, CDR2 SQIVND (reference sequence). J gave up 2 bases and V 4 bases, and 1 base lay outside the gene matches. The CDR3 spans 13 residues. The CDR3 region has the DNA TGTGCCAGTAGTACGGGACAGCAAGAGACCCAGTACTTC. Its translation: CASSTGQQETQYF.

The CDR3 sequence is CASSRSQLRGQGQLNEQFF. Written as DNA, the CDR3 is TGTGCCAGCAGTCGGTCCCAACTTCGTGGACAGGGTCAACTCAATGAGCAGTTCTTC. This chain joins TRBV2 and TRBJ2-1, with 8 bases lining up with TRBD1. J lost 6 bases, V lost 5 bases, and 21 bases had no gene match. CDR1 is SNHLY and CDR2 is FYNNEI in the germline V gene. The CDR3 is made up of 19 amino acids.

DNA for the CDR3: TGTGCCAGTAGTCCTGGGGACACATCTACCTACGAGCAGTACTTC. Translated, it gives CASSPGDTSTYEQYF. The chain combines TRBV19 with TRBJ2-7, with TRBD1 as a possible D gene (6 bases). V was pared by 5 bases and J by 2 bases, with 16 bases between. CDR1 and CDR2 (germline): LNHDA, SQIVND (reference sequence). The CDR3 sequence is 15 residues long.

This chain joins TRBV2 and TRBJ2-3; the match to TRBD2 covers 8 bases. V shed 4 bases and J 6 bases; nucleotides not matched to a gene: 6. The CDR3 has 14 amino acids. CDR1 is SNHLY, CDR2 FYNNEI, per germline. CDR3 sequence: CASSASGSWDTQYF. Here the CDR3 DNA reads TGTGCCAGCAGTGCCAGCGGGAGTTGGGATACGCAGTATTTT. The full variable domain, completed using reference TRBV2 and TRBJ2-3, is EPEVTQTPSHQVTQMGQEVILRCVPISNHLYFYWYRQILGQKVEFLVSFYNNEISEKSEIFDDQFSVERPDGSNFTLKIRSTKLEDSAMYFCASSASGSWDTQYFGPGTRLTVL.

The J gene is TRBJ2-1, the V gene TRBV5-1, with TRBD2 identical over 8 bases. CDR3 size: 14 residues. Germline V CDR1 and CDR2: SGHRS, YFSETQ. V was pared by 2 bases and J by 7 bases, with 5 bases of the junction left unmatched. The CDR3 DNA follows: TGCGCCAGCAGCTTAAGCGGGAGAGTGAATGAGCAGTTCTTC. This codes for CASSLSGRVNEQFF.

V gene TRBV5-5 combines with J gene TRBJ2-5; 7 positions match TRBD2. Germline values: CDR1 SGHKS, CDR2 YYEKEE (reference sequence). The CDR3 is 14 residues long. V lost 4 bases and J lost 1; bases outside the gene matches: 4. CDR3 nucleotides: TGTGCCAGCAGCAGGGGCGGGGGCCAAGAGACCCAGTACTTC. Translation: CASSRGGGQETQYF.

CDR3 sequence reads: CASSGQGARNEQYF. The CDR3 region has the DNA TGTGCCAGCAGTGGACAGGGGGCGCGCAACGAGCAGTACTTC. V and J are TRBV2 and TRBJ2-7; the match to TRBD1 covers 10 bases. Trimming took 4 bases from V and 5 from J; bases not matched to a gene: 5. Per the germline V gene, CDR1 is SNHLY and CDR2 is FYNNEI. The CDR3 length is 14 residues. The full variable domain, completed using reference TRBV2 and TRBJ2-7, is EPEVTQTPSHQVTQMGQEVILRCVPISNHLYFYWYRQILGQKVEFLVSFYNNEISEKSEIFDDQFSVERPDGSNFTLKIRSTKLEDSAMYFCASSGQGARNEQYFGPGTRLTVT.

The chain has TRBV5-5 and TRBJ2-2; D might be TRBD1 (6 bases). V lost 2 bases and J 4 bases, leaving 12 bases between the germline ends. This CDR3 has 15 residues. Germline V gene sequence: CDR1 SGHKS, CDR2 YYEKEE (reference sequence). The CDR3 nucleotides read TGTGCCAGCAGCTTACAAACAGGGTTCACCGGGGAGCTGTTTTTT. Translated, it gives CASSLQTGFTGELFF.